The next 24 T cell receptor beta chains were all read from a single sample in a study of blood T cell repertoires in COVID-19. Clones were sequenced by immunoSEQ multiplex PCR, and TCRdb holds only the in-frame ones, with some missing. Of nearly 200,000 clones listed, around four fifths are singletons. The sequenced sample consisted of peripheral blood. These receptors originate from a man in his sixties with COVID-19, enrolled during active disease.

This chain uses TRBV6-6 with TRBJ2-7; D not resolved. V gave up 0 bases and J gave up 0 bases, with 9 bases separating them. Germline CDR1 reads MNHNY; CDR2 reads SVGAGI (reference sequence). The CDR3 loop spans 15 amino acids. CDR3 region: CASSYSTVNSYEQYF. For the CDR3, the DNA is TGTGCCAGCAGTTACTCGACTGTGAACTCCTACGAGCAGTACTTC.

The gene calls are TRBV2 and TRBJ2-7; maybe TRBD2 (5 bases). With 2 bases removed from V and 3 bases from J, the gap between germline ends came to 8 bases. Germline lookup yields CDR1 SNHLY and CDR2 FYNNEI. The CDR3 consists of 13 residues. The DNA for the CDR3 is TGTGCCAGCAGTGAAAAGGACTTCTACGAGCAGTACTTC. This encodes CASSEKDFYEQYF.

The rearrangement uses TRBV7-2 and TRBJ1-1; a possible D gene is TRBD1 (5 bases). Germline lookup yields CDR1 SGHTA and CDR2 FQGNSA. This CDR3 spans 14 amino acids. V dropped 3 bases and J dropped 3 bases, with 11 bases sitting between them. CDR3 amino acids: CASSFKGSDTEAFF. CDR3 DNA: TGTGCCAGCAGCTTTAAGGGGTCTGACACTGAAGCTTTCTTT.

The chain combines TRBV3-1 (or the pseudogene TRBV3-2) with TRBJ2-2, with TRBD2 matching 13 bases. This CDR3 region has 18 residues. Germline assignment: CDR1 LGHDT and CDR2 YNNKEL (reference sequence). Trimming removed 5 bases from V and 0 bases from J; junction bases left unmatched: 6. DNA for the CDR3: TGTGCCAGCAGCTCCAGACTAGCGGGAGGTGCGAACACCGGGGAGCTGTTTTTT. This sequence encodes CASSSRLAGGANTGELFF.

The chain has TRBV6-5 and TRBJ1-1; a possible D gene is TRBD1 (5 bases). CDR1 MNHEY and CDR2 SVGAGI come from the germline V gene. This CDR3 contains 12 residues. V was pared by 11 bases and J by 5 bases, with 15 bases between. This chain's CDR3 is CAAAPRGTEAFF. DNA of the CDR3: TGTGCCGCCGCCCCACGGGGGACTGAAGCTTTCTTT.

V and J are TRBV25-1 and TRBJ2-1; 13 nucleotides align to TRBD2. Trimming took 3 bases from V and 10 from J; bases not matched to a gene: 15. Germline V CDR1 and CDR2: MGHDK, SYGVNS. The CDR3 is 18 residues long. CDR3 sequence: CASSDQGGLAGRLWEQFF. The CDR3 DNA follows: TGTGCCAGCAGTGACCAAGGGGGACTAGCGGGACGTCTTTGGGAGCAGTTCTTC.

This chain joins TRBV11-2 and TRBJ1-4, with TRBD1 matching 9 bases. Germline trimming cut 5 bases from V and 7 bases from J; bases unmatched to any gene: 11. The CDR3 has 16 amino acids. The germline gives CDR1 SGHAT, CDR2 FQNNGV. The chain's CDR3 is CASSPGPGQGPEKLFF. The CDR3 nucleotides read TGTGCCAGCAGCCCCGGCCCGGGACAGGGCCCTGAAAAACTGTTTTTT. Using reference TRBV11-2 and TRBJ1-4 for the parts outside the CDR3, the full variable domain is EAGVAQSPRYKIIEKRQSVAFWCNPISGHATLYWYQQILGQGPKLLIQFQNNGVVDDSQLPKDRFSAERLKGVDSTLKIQPAKLEDSAVYLCASSPGPGQGPEKLFFGSGTQLSVL.

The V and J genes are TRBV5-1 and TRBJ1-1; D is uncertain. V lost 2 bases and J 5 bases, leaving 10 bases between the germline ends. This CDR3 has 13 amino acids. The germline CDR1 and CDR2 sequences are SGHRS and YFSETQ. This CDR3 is CASSLSGWTEAFF. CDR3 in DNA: TGCGCCAGCAGCTTATCAGGATGGACTGAAGCTTTCTTT.

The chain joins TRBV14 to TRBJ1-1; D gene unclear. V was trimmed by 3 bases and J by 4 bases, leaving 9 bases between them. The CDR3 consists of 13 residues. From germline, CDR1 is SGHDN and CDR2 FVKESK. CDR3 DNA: TGTGCCAGCAGCCACCTCGGGAGCACTGAAGCTTTCTTT. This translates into CASSHLGSTEAFF.

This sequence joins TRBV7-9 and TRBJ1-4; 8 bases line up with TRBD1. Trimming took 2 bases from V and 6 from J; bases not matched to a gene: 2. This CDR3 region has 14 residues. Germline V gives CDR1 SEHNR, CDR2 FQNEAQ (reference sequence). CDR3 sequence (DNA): TGTGCCAGCAGCTTAAACAGGGGGGATGAAAAACTGTTTTTT. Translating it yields CASSLNRGDEKLFF. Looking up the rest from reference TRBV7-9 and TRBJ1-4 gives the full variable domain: DTGVSQNPRHKITKRGQNVTFRCDPISEHNRLYWYRQTLGQGPEFLTYFQNEAQLEKSRLLSDRFSAERPKGSFSTLEIQRTEQGDSAMYLCASSLNRGDEKLFFGSGTQLSVL.

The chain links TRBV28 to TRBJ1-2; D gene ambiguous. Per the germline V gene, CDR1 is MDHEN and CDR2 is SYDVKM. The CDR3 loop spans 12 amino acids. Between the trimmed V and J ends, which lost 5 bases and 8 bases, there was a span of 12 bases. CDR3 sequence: CASSTYLEGYTF. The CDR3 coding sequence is TGTGCCAGCAGTACCTACCTCGAGGGCTACACCTTC.

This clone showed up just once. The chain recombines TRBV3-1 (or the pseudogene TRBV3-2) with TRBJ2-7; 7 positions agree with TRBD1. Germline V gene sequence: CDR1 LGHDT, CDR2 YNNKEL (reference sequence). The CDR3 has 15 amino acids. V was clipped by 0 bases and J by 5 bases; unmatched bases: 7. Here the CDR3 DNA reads TGTGCCAGCAGCCAAGATGAACAGGGGCCCCACGAGCAGTACTTC. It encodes CASSQDEQGPHEQYF.

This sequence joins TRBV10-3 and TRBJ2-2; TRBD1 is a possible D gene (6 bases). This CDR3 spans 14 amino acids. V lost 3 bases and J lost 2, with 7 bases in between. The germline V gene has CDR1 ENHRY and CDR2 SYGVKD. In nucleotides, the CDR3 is TGTGCCATCAGTGAAGGGGGAAACACCGGGGAGCTGTTTTTT. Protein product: CAISEGGNTGELFF.

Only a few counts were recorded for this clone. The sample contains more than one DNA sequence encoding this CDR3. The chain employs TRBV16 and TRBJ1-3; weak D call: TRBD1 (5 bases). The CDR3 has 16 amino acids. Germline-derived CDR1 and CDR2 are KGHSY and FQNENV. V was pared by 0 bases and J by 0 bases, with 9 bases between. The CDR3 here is CASSQSGGTSGNTIYF. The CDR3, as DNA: TGTGCCAGCAGCCAATCGGGGGGGACCTCTGGAAACACCATATATTTT.

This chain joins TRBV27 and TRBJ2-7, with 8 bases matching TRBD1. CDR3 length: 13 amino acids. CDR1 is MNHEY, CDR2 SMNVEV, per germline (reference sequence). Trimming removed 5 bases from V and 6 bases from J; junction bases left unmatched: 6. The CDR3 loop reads CASSQDRAGEQYF. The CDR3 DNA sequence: TGTGCCAGCAGTCAGGACAGGGCGGGCGAGCAGTACTTC.

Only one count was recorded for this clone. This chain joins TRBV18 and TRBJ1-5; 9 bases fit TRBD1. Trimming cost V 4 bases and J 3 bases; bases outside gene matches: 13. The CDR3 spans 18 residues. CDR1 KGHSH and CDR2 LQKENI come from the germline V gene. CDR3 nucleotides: TGTGCCAGCTCACGAGTCTTGGGACAGGGTCTTCTCAATCAGCCCCAGCATTTT. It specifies CASSRVLGQGLLNQPQHF.

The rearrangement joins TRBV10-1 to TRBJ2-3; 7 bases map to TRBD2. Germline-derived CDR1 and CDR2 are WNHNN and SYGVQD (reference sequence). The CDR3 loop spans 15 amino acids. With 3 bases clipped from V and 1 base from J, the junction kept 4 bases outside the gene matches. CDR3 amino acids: CASSDLAGGTDTQYF. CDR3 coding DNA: TGCGCCAGCAGTGACCTGGCGGGGGGCACAGATACGCAGTATTTT.

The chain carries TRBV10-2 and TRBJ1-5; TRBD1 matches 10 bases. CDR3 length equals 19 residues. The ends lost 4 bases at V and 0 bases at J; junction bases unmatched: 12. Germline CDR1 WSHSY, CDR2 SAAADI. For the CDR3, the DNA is TGCGCCAGCAGTGCGAGGAAGACAGGGGGCCTTAATAGCAATCAGCCCCAGCATTTT. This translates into CASSARKTGGLNSNQPQHF.

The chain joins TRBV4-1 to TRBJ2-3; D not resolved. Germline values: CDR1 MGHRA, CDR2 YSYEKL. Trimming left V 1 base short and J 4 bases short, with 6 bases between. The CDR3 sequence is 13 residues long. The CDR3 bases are TGCGCCAGCAGCCAAGCAAGCGCAGATACGCAGTATTTT. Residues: CASSQASADTQYF.

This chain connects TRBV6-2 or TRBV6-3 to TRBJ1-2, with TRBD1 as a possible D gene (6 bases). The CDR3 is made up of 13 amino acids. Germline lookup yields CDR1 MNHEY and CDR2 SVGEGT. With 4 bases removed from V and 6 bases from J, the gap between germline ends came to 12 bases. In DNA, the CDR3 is TGTGCCAGCAGTTGGTCAGGGGTGGATGGCTACACCTTC. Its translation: CASSWSGVDGYTF.

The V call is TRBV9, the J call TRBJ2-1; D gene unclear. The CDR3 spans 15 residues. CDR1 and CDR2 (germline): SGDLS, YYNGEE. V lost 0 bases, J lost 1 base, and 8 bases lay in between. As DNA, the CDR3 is TGTGCCAGCAGCGTAGATTCCGGGTCCTACAATGAGCAGTTCTTC. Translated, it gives CASSVDSGSYNEQFF.

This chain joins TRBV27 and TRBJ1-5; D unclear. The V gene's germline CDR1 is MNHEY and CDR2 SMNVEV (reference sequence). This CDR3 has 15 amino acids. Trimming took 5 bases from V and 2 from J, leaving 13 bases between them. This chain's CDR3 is CASSPRQVRNQPQHF. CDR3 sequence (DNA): TGTGCCAGCAGTCCCCGGCAGGTTCGCAATCAGCCCCAGCATTTT.

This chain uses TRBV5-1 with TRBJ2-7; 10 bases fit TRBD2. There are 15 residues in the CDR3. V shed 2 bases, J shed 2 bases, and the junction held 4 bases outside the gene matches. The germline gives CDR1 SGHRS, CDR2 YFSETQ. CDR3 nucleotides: TGCGCCAGCAGCTTCTCTAGCGGGGGAACCTACGAGCAGTACTTC. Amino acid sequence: CASSFSSGGTYEQYF.

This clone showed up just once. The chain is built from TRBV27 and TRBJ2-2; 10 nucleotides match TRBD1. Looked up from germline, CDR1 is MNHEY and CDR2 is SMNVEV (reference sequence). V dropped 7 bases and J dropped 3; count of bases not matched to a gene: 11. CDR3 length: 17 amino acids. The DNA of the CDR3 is TGTGCCAGCATAGAGACAGGGGGCAGTAGGGACACCGGGGAGCTGTTTTTT. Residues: CASIETGGSRDTGELFF.